This TCR beta chain derives from a study of shared clonotypes between healthy human individuals. Study background: The plates for each donor numbered three CD4 naive, three CD4 memory, two CD8 naive and one CD8 memory.

Details on this clone: Its target is not known.

Study-wide results and limits: Few donors limited the genetic and exposure-history diversity represented.

Per the authors' pipeline: ImmunoSEQ junction-only sequences lacked quality scores, so their filtering differed. Data came from immunoSEQ multiplex PCR; TCRdb stores just in-frame clones and leaves some out. Clone size and the V and J calls come from that table; the DNA yielded D and trimming. The repertoire holds a few million clones, with about 90% as singletons. The CDR3 runs 12 residues. Trimming took 5 bases from V and 10 from J, leaving 12 bases between them. Germline V lookup: CDR1 LNHDA, CDR2 SQIVND (reference sequence). This sequence was found in a man aged 18 to 30 in good health. Some clones in this sample may be carry-over from other donors' samples. V usage is TRBV19 and J usage is TRBJ2-1, with D perhaps TRBD1 (5 bases). The material sequenced was naive CD4+ T cells from PBMCs. Subset: CD45RA+ positively selected. The DNA of the CDR3 is TGTGCCAGTAGTGGCCCCGGACACGAGCAGTTCTTC. Translation gives CASSGPGHEQFF.